A single sample is the source of the 10 T cell receptor beta chains below, sequenced in a study of cytomegalovirus exposure and HLA in healthy donors. Primers for the PCR totalled 60 Vbeta and 13 Jbeta. Produced via immunoSEQ multiplex PCR; TCRdb's table is partial and in-frame only. Its table records about 74,000 clones. Sequenced sample: PBMCs. All receptors derive from a female donor in good health and CMV-seropositive.

This sequence joins TRBV5-8 and TRBJ2-7; 8 nucleotides align to TRBD1. CDR1 SGHTS and CDR2 YDEGEE come from the germline V gene. J gave up 0 bases and V 3 bases, and 8 bases lay outside the gene matches. This CDR3 has 16 amino acids. In DNA, the CDR3 is TGTGCCAGCAGCTCGGCGACAGGGGTCAGCTCCTACGAGCAGTACTTC. It codes for CASSSATGVSSYEQYF.

The chain joins TRBV7-6 to TRBJ2-3; TRBD2 aligns across 8 bases. Germline CDR1 SGHVS, CDR2 FNYEAQ. The CDR3 runs to 14 residues. J was trimmed by 7 bases and V by 3 bases; bases with no gene match: 6. CDR3 nucleotide sequence: TGTGCCAGCAGCTTGCAGCGGGGGCCCCATACGCAGTATTTT. Encoded protein: CASSLQRGPHTQYF. Based on the CDR3 plus reference TRBV7-6 and TRBJ2-3, the full variable domain is GAGVSQSPRYKVTKRGQDVALRCDPISGHVSLYWYRQALGQGPEFLTYFNYEAQQDKSGLPNDRFSAERPEGSISTLTIQRTEQRDSAMYRCASSLQRGPHTQYFGPGTRLTVL.

The chain uses TRBV6-6 and TRBJ1-1; D is possibly TRBD1 (6 bases). Germline V gene sequence: CDR1 MNHNY, CDR2 SVGAGI (reference sequence). Trimming pared 5 bases from V and 1 base from J, leaving 8 bases between. The CDR3 runs 13 residues. CDR3 in amino acids: CASSGQTNTEAFF. The CDR3 DNA reads TGTGCCAGCAGTGGACAGACGAACACTGAAGCTTTCTTT.

The chain uses TRBV19 and TRBJ2-3; 9 nucleotides line up with TRBD1. The length of the CDR3 is 16 residues. Germline V gene data show CDR1 as LNHDA and CDR2 as SQIVND (reference sequence). The ends lost 9 bases at V and 0 bases at J; junction bases unmatched: 10. CDR3 sequence reads: CASSKQGALSTDTQYF. DNA for the CDR3: TGTGCCAGCTCGAAACAGGGGGCGCTGAGCACAGATACGCAGTATTTT.

V and J are TRBV6-1 and TRBJ1-3, with TRBD1 as a possible D gene (6 bases). Germline values: CDR1 MNHNS, CDR2 SASEGT. The V end lost 7 bases, the J end lost 1 base, and 11 bases lay between the germline ends. The length of the CDR3 is 14 residues. CDR3 loop: CASTDQGSGNTIYF. DNA for the CDR3: TGTGCCAGCACAGACCAGGGGTCTGGAAACACCATATATTTT.

The V gene is TRBV19, the J gene TRBJ2-7; 7 bases map to TRBD1. V lost 3 bases to trimming and J lost 1 base; unmatched junction nucleotides: 6. CDR1 and CDR2 from the germline V gene are LNHDA and SQIVND (reference sequence). The CDR3 loop spans 15 amino acids. Written as DNA, the CDR3 is TGTGCCAGTAGTATGAATTCGGGACAGTCCTACGAGCAGTACTTC. It is translated as CASSMNSGQSYEQYF.

The rearrangement joins TRBV29-1 to TRBJ2-3, with D possibly being TRBD2 (5 bases). In germline, CDR1 is SQVTM, CDR2 ANQGSEA. V shed 3 bases and J shed 0 bases, with 10 bases lying between them. The CDR3 consists of 14 residues. The CDR3 reads CSVDGAASTDTQYF. In DNA form, the CDR3 reads TGCAGCGTTGATGGAGCGGCTAGCACAGATACGCAGTATTTT.

The chain joins TRBV18 to TRBJ2-3; no clear D gene. The V end lost 3 bases, the J end lost 6 bases, and 13 bases lay between the germline ends. The CDR3 totals 14 residues. CDR1 and CDR2 from the germline V gene are KGHSH and LQKENI. The CDR3 spells CASSPSSNWDTQYF. The CDR3 DNA is TGTGCCAGCTCACCGAGTTCCAACTGGGATACGCAGTATTTT.

This chain joins TRBV29-1 and TRBJ1-1; tentative D call: TRBD1 (6 bases). The CDR3 spans 14 residues. The germline gives CDR1 SQVTM, CDR2 ANQGSEA. The ends were cut back, 4 bases at V and 1 base at J, with 13 bases in the middle. Here the CDR3 DNA reads TGCAGCGTTGTTTGGGGGCGGAGGAACACTGAAGCTTTCTTT. This gives the protein CSVVWGRRNTEAFF.

The J gene is TRBJ2-1, the V gene TRBV4-3, with TRBD2 as a possible D gene (6 bases). The germline gives CDR1 LGHNA, CDR2 YSLEER. CDR3 size: 15 residues. Trimming pared 0 bases from V and 7 bases from J, leaving 13 bases between. The CDR3, as DNA: TGCGCCAGCAGCCAAGACGGGACGGGGGTGAATGAGCAGTTCTTC. It codes for CASSQDGTGVNEQFF.